The clone carrying this TCR beta chain was seen only a few times. Its antigen is unidentified. The data were obtained in a study of response to subunit inactivated influenza vaccine. Study results and caveats: A suggestion made by the authors is that each seasonal influenza vaccination recruits few new T cells.

TCRdb re-analysed the RT-PCR reads in MiXCR, keeping a single row per CDR3 protein. The profile shows about 650,000 distinct CDR3 sequences, 14% of them singletons. The V segment lost 7 bases and the J segment 10 bases; nucleotides outside the gene matches: 9. Germline lookup yields CDR1 SGHDN and CDR2 FVKESK. There are 13 residues in the CDR3. The gene calls are TRBV14 and TRBJ2-1; 8 positions match TRBD2. Sequenced here: PBMCs from blood, sampled 14 to 15 days before vaccination. The receptor's source is a man over 45 who received an inactivated influenza vaccine. Written as DNA, the CDR3 is TGTGCCAGCACGGGGGGGCCACACGCGGAGCAGTTCTTC. Its translation is CASTGGPHAEQFF.